This T cell receptor beta chain was obtained from a study of T cell repertoires in cytomegalovirus infection. Across the study: A matching HLA type, together with CMV infection, was signaled by public TCR beta signatures. Notes on the study in general: Across the ex vivo response, the dominant clonotypes were HLA-C-restricted CMV-specific TCR beta clonotypes.

About this clonotype itself: Its antigen is not known. A junction boundary mismatches the germline segment, possibly from a read error.

Germline V gene data show CDR1 as SGHAT and CDR2 as FQNNGV. CDR3 size: 19 residues. TCRdb re-analysed the reads in MiXCR, keeping a single row per CDR3 protein. Among about 900,000 distinct CDR3 sequences listed, roughly a third were seen once. The sequencing used cultured CD8+ T cells from PBMCs, collected from culture after CMV antigen stimulation. The genes are TRBV11-2 and TRBJ1-5, with TRBD1 matching 8 bases. The receptor was derived from a human donor in good health (CMV status not recorded). Some clones in this sample may be carry-over from other donors' samples. CDR3 sequence reads: CASSLGTVRGPDSNQSQHF. In DNA, the CDR3 is TGTGCCAGCAGCTTAGGGACGGTCAGGGGGCCCGATAGCAATCAGTCCCAGCATTTT. The entire variable domain, with the rest obtained from reference TRBV11-2 and TRBJ1-5, is as follows: EAGVAQSPRYKIIEKRQSVAFWCNPISGHATLYWYQQILGQGPKLLIQFQNNGVVDDSQLPKDRFSAERLKGVDSTLKIQPAKLEDSAVYLCASSLGTVRGPDSNQSQHFGDGTRLSIL.